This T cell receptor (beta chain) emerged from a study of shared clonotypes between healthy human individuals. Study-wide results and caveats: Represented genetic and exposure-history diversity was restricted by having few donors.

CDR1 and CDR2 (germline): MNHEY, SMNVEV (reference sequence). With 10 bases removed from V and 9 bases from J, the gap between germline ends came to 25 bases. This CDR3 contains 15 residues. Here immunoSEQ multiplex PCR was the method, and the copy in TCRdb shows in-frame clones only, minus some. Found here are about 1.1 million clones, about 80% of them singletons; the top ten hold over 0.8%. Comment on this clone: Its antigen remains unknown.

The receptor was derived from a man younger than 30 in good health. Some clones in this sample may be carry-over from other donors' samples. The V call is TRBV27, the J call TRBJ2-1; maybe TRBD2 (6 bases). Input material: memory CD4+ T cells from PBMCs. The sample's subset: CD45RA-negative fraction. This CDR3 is CATKGSSPSVVEQFF. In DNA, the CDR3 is TGTGCCACCAAAGGCTCTTCTCCTAGCGTCGTTGAGCAGTTCTTC.